This T cell receptor beta chain is drawn from a study of cytomegalovirus exposure and HLA in healthy donors. Germline V gene lookup returns CDR1 SGHTA and CDR2 FQGTGA. Unmatched junction bases numbered 11, after V lost 5 bases and J lost 7 bases. This CDR3 is 16 amino acids long. Using immunoSEQ multiplex PCR, the repertoire was profiled, and TCRdb retains in-frame clones only, with some absent. The data contain a few hundred thousand clones, 80% to 95% of them singletons. This chain links TRBV7-3 with TRBJ2-1; 10 bases fit TRBD1. Sequencing input: PBMCs. The sequence was collected from a young woman in good health and CMV-seronegative. The CDR3 loop is CASSPSGGTGVNEQFF. The CDR3 bases are TGTGCCAGCAGCCCCTCAGGTGGGACAGGGGTAAATGAGCAGTTCTTC.